This section outlines one TCR beta chain sequence together with its context. What antigen it recognizes has not been identified. Per-base quality was not reported, and no clone a single base away is much larger than it. Using the deep immunoSEQ assay, TCR CDR3 regions were amplified from genomic DNA by multiplex PCR. For each cell subset, the extracted genomic DNA was distributed evenly across all wells of several immunoSEQ 96-well plates, and each plate served as one replicate. For sorted subsets, each replicate PCR was loaded with roughly 190 ng genomic DNA, equivalent to 30,000 or so T cell genomes. Purified libraries were quantified with a Qubit 3.0 fluorometer, sized on a Bioanalyzer 2100, and re-quantified with the KAPA Library Quantification kit. A separate single-read 150-cycle Illumina NextSeq 550 flow cell was used to sequence each immunoSEQ 96-well plate. Per the source publication's procedure: Because only junctional sequences without quality scores were contained in the immunoSEQ output, filtering matching that applied to full-length reads could not be performed. Sequences were annotated with PyIR, a Python wrapper for IgBLAST v1.9, and V/J genes and CDR3 were assigned using IMGT germline references. Any read was removed if the V/J assignment was weak (E-value above 1e-6), the CDR3 was missing, or the read contained stop codons, out-of-frame junctions, or ambiguous translated residues. V3J clonotypes were defined as sequences sharing an identical inferred V gene, J gene, and CDR3 amino acid sequence. Percentage overlap between repertoires was computed as shared unique clonotypes divided by the size of the smaller repertoire. Three approaches were used to assess repertoire richness: RTK rarefaction, the Chao1 estimator, and Recon v2.1 estimates of unobserved clonotypes. Generation probabilities for all TCRbeta clonotypes obtained by the gDNA method from several donors were computed using OLGA. TCRdb limited this immuneACCESS table to in-frame rearrangements with V and J called. A share of clones is missing; checked studies link under half to unresolved V genes, and the rest is unexplained. The V and J calls and clone size are taken from that table; D and trimming were inferred from the DNA. This sample is represented by about 120,000 clones; under 70% of them were singletons. The biggest ten clones account for under 25% of the sample.

The CDR3 measures 14 amino acids from cysteine to phenylalanine. Solely the CDR3 DNA is kept, with 42 bases framed from the first base. The CDR1 and CDR2 encoded by the germline V gene are MGHRA and YSYEKL. Relative to germline, V is 7 bases shorter and J is 0 bases shorter, with 12 bases between their ends. These data originate in a study of shared clonotypes between healthy human individuals (TCRdb year 2020). In terms of the full investigation: The cohort included three men and a couple of women between 18 and 49 years of age. For each donor, CD4 naive and CD4 memory were each given three plates, CD8 naive was given two plates, and CD8 memory was given one plate. To estimate repertoire size and how much clonotypes are shared between individuals, the study performed deep sequencing of blood TCR repertoires from five healthy adults. To increase sequencing depth and limit assay-specific biases, TCR repertoire library preparation and sequencing were carried out by different laboratories using diverse techniques. Between about 0.94 and 8.9 billion PBMCs per donor were obtained by leukapheresis.

Summary of the overall study and its limitations: Higher generation probabilities were observed for clonotypes shared by all four sorted-subset donors than for non-shared clonotypes. The small number of donors limited the genetic and exposure-history diversity represented. Even with the large sequencing depth, rarefaction of the sorted-subset datasets indicated that sequencing was incomplete. Naive subsets generally had larger estimated clonotype richness than memory subsets did. Sampling was restricted to blood, and TCR repertoires in tissue are likely to differ from TCR repertoires in blood. Based on pairwise subsampling, the degree of clonotype sharing among donors was expected to be affected by sequencing depth. Roughly 5% of naive CD4, 3.5% of naive CD8, approximately 2% of memory CD4, and about 0.4% of memory CD8 clonotypes were shared across several donors.

Donors were healthy HIV-negative adults with no recently reported acute infections or vaccinations. All donors were Caucasian adults living in Nashville, Tennessee, USA. CD8 memory samples consisted of magnetically selected CD45RO+ cells combined with CCR7-negative CD45RA+ effector memory (TemRA) cells. Blood was obtained by leukapheresis, after which PBMCs were separated by Ficoll-Histopaque density gradient centrifugation and cryopreserved in liquid nitrogen vapor phase. Analytical flow cytometry was used to check the purity and quantity of every magnetically sorted T cell population. Genomic DNA was isolated from every sorted fraction and measured by UV absorbance on a Nanodrop 2000c.

Recombination joined TRBV4-1 with TRBJ1-1, with the identity of the D gene unclear. The source is a woman in her twenties or thirties in good health. Specimen: memory CD8+ T cells sorted from blood. The intended sense of this specimen's cell subset or site label: CD45RO+ cells pooled with CCR7-negative TemRA cells. The CDR3 has the sequence CASNLNGLNTEAFF. The DNA sequence is TGCGCCAGCAATTTGAACGGATTGAACACTGAAGCTTTCTTT.